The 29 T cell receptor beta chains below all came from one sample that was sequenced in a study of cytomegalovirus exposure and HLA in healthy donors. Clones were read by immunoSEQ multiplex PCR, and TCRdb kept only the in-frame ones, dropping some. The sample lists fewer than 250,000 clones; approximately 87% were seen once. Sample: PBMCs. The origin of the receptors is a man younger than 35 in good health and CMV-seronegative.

The CDR3 sequence: CASSRGAGYEQYF. The CDR3 DNA follows: TGTGCCAGCAGCCGCGGTGCGGGCTACGAGCAGTACTTC. This chain links TRBV7-2 with TRBJ2-7; possibly TRBD2 for D (5 bases). Germline assignment: CDR1 SGHTA and CDR2 FQGNSA. The CDR3 runs 13 residues. Between the trimmed V and J ends, which lost 5 bases and 3 bases, there was a span of 11 bases.

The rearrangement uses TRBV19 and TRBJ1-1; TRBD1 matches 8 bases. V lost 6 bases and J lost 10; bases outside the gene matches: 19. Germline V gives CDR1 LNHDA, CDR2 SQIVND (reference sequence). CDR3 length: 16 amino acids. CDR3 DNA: TGTGCCAGTAGCAGCCCGAAGGGACAGGTGTTTTCAGGAGCTTTCTTT. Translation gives CASSSPKGQVFSGAFF. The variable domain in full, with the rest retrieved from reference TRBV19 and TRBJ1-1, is DGGITQSPKYLFRKEGQNVTLSCEQNLNHDAMYWYRQDPGQGLRLIYYSQIVNDFQKGDIAEGYSVSREKKESFPLTVTSAQKNPTAFYLCASSSPKGQVFSGAFFGQGTRLTVV.

CDR3 in DNA: TGTGCCAGCAGTTTGGGAGCTAATGAAAAACTGTTTTTT. This sequence encodes CASSLGANEKLFF. V and J are TRBV28 and TRBJ1-4; D not certain. Between the trimmed V and J ends, which lost 3 bases and 3 bases, there was a span of 5 bases. CDR1 and CDR2 (germline): MDHEN, SYDVKM. The CDR3 is 13 amino acids.

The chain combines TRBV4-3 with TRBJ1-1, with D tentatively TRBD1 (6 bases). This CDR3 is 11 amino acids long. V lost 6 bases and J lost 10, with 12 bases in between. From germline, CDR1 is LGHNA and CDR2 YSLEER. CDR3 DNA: TGCGCCAGCAGTCCTACAGGGAGAGCTTTCTTT. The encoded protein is CASSPTGRAFF.

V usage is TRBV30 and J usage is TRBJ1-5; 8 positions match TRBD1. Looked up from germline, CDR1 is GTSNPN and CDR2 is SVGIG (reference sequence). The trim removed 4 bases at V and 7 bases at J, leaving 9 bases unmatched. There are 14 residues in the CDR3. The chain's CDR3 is CAWMKQGGMQPQHF. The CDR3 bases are TGTGCCTGGATGAAACAGGGGGGTATGCAGCCCCAGCATTTT.

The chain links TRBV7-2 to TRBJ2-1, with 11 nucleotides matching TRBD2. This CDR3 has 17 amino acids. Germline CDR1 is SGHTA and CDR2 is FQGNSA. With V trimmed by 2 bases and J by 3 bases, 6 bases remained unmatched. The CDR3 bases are TGTGCCAGCAGCTTATACCCTAGCGGGGGGCTCTACAATGAGCAGTTCTTC. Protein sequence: CASSLYPSGGLYNEQFF.

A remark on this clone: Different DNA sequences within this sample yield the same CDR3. Written as DNA, the CDR3 is TGCGCCAGCAGCCAAGAGACAGGTTACGAGCAGTACTTC. This codes for CASSQETGYEQYF. The V gene is TRBV4-3, the J gene TRBJ2-7; D is possibly TRBD1 (6 bases). The CDR3 sequence is 13 residues long. Per the germline V gene, CDR1 is LGHNA and CDR2 is YSLEER. Trimming stripped 0 bases from V and 4 bases from J, with 7 bases between.

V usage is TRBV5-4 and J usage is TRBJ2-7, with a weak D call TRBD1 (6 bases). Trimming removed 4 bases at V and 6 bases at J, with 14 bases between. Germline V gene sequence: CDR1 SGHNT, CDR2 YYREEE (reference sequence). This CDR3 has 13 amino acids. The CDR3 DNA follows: TGTGCCAGCAGCCCCGGGACACTCTCCGAGCAGTACTTC. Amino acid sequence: CASSPGTLSEQYF.

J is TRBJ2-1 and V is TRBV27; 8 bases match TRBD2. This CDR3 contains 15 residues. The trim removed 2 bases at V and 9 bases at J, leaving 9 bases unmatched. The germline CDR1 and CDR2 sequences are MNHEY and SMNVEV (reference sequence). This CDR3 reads CASSLAGLGWAEQFF. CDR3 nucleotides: TGTGCCAGCAGTTTAGCGGGACTAGGATGGGCTGAGCAGTTCTTC.

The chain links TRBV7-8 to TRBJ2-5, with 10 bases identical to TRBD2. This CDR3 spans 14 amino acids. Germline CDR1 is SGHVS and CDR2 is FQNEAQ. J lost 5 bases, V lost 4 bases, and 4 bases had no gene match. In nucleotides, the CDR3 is TGTGCCAGCAGCTACGGACTAGCGGTCGAGACCCAGTACTTC. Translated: CASSYGLAVETQYF.

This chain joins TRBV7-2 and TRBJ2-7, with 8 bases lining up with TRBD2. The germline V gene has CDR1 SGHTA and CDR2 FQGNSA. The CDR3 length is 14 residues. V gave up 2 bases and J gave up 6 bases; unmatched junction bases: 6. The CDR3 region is CASSLRAGRVEQYF. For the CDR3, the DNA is TGTGCCAGCAGCTTAAGGGCCGGGAGGGTCGAGCAGTACTTC.

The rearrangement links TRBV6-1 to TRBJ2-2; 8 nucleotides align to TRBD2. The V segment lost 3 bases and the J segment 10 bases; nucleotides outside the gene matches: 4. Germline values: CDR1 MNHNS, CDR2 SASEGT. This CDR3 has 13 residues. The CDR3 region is CASSDPGREELFF. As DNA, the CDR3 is TGTGCCAGCAGTGACCCCGGGAGGGAGGAGCTGTTTTTT.

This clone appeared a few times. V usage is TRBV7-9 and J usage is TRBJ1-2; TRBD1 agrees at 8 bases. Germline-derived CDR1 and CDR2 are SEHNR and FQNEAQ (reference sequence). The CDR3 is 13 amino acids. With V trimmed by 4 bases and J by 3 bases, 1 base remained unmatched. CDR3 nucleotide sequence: TGTGCCAGCAGCTCGGGACAGGACTATGGCTACACCTTC. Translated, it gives CASSSGQDYGYTF.

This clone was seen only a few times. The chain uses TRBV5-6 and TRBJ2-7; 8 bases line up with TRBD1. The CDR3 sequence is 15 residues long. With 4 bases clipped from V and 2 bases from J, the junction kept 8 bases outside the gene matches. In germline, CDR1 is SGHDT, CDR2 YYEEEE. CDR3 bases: TGTGCCAGCAGCCCACCGGGACAGGCGACCTACGAGCAGTACTTC. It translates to CASSPPGQATYEQYF.

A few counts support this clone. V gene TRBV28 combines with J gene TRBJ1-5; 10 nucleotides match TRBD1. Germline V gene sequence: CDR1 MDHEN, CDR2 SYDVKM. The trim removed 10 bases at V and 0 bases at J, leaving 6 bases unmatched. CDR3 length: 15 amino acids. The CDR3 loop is CATRDRGYSNQPQHF. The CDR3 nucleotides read TGTGCCACCCGGGACAGGGGCTATAGCAATCAGCCCCAGCATTTT.

The CDR3 loop reads CAISERQTEQYF. CDR3 in DNA: TGTGCCATCAGTGAGAGACAGACCGAGCAGTACTTC. V usage is TRBV10-3 and J usage is TRBJ2-7, with D maybe TRBD1 (5 bases). The CDR3 sequence is 12 residues long. The V gene lost 2 bases and the J gene lost 6 bases, with 8 bases spanning the gap. Germline V gene lookup returns CDR1 ENHRY and CDR2 SYGVKD.

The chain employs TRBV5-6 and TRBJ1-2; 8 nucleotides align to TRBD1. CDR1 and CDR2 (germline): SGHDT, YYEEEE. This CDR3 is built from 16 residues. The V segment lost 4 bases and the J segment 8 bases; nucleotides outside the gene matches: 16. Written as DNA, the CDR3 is TGTGCCAGCAGCCTGGCTTGGACAGGGACGACTAGCGGCTACACCTTC. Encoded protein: CASSLAWTGTTSGYTF.

CDR3 DNA sequence: TGTGCCAGCAGCCACCCAGGAGCGGTCAACACCGGGGAGCTGTTTTTT. Translation: CASSHPGAVNTGELFF. V usage is TRBV11-2 and J usage is TRBJ2-2, with a possible D match to TRBD2 (5 bases). The CDR3 is made up of 16 amino acids. The V end was cut by 5 bases, the J end by 2 bases, with 15 bases between. Germline V gene sequence: CDR1 SGHAT, CDR2 FQNNGV.

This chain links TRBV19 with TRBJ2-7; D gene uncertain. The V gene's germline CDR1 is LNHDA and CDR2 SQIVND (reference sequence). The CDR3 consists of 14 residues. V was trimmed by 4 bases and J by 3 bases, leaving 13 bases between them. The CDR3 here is CASSRGSTSYEQYF. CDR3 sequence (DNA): TGTGCCAGTAGTAGAGGATCAACGAGCTACGAGCAGTACTTC.

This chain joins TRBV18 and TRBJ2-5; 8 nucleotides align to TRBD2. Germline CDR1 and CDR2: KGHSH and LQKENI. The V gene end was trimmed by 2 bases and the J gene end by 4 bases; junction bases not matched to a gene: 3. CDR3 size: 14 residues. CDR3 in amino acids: CASSPSGGRETQYF. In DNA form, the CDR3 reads TGTGCCAGCTCACCATCGGGGGGGCGAGAGACCCAGTACTTC. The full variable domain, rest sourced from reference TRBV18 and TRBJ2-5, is NAGVMQNPRHLVRRRGQEARLRCSPMKGHSHVYWYRQLPEEGLKFMVYLQKENIIDESGMPKERFSAEFPKEGPSILRIQQVVRGDSAAYFCASSPSGGRETQYFGPGTRLLVL.

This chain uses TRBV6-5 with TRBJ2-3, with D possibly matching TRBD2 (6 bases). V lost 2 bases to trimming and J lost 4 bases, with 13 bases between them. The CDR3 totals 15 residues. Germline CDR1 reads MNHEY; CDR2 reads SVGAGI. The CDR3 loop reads CASSYRQGGPDTQYF. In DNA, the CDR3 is TGTGCCAGCAGTTACAGGCAGGGAGGCCCAGATACGCAGTATTTT.

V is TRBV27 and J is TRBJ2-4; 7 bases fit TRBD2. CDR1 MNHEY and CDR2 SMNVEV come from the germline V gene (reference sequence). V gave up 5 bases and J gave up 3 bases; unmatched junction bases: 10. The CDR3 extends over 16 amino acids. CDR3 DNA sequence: TGTGCCAGCAGTCCGAGGGTTACTAGCGACAAAAACATTCAGTACTTC. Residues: CASSPRVTSDKNIQYF.

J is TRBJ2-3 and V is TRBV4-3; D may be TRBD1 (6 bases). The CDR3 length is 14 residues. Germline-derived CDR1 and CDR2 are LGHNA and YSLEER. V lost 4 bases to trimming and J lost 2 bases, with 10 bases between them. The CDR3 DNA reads TGCGCCAGCAGCCCTAGGACAGTCACAGATACGCAGTATTTT. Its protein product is CASSPRTVTDTQYF.

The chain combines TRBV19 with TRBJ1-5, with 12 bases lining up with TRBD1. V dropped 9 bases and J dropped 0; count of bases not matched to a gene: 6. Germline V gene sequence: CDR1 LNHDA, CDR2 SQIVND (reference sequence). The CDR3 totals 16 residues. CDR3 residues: CASLGQGAYSNQPQHF. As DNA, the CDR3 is TGTGCCAGCCTGGGACAGGGGGCGTATAGCAATCAGCCCCAGCATTTT.

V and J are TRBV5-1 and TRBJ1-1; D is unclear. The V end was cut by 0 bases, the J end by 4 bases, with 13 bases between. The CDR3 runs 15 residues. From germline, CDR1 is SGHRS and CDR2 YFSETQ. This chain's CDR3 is CASSLGSRGSTEAFF. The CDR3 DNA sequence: TGCGCCAGCAGCTTGGGGAGTCGAGGGAGCACTGAAGCTTTCTTT. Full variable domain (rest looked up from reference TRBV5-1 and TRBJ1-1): KAGVTQTPRYLIKTRGQQVTLSCSPISGHRSVSWYQQTPGQGLQFLFEYFSETQRNKGNFPGRFSGRQFSNSRSEMNVSTLELGDSALYLCASSLGSRGSTEAFFGQGTRLTVV.

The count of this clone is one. The CDR3 DNA is TGTGCCAGCAGCGTAGCACAGGGGGTCGGCAACTATGGCTACACCTTC. Its protein product is CASSVAQGVGNYGYTF. The rearrangement joins TRBV9 to TRBJ1-2, with 8 bases aligning to TRBD1. This CDR3 has 16 residues. V shed 0 bases and J 2 bases; nucleotides not matched to a gene: 6. CDR1 and CDR2 from the germline V gene are SGDLS and YYNGEE.

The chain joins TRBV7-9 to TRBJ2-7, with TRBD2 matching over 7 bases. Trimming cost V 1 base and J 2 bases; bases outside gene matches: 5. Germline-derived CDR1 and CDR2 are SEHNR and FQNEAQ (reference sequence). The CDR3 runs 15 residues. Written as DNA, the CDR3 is TGTGCCAGCAGCTTAGAGACTAGCCCCACCTACGAGCAGTACTTC. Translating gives CASSLETSPTYEQYF.

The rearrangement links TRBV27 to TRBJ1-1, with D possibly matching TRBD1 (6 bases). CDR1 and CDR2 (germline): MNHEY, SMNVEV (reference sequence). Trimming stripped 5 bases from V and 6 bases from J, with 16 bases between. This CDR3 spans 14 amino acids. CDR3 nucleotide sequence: TGTGCCAGCAGTCTAGGGGGACGGAGTTCTGAAGCTTTCTTT. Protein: CASSLGGRSSEAFF.

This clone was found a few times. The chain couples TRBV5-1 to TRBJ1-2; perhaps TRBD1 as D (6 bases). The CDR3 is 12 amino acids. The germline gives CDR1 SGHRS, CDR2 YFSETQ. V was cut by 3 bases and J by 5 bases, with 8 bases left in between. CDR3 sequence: CASSYTGYGYTF. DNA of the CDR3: TGCGCCAGCAGCTATACAGGGTATGGCTACACCTTC.